These 24 T cell receptor beta chains were sequenced from one sample in a study of cytomegalovirus exposure and HLA in healthy donors. PCR involved 60 Vbeta and 13 Jbeta primers. Clones were sequenced by immunoSEQ multiplex PCR, and TCRdb holds only the in-frame ones, with some missing. The sample has about 51,000 clones; the top ten hold about 25%. The sample taken for sequencing was PBMCs. Source of these receptors: a man in his forties in good health and CMV-seropositive.

V usage is TRBV7-2 and J usage is TRBJ1-2; D is unresolved. Germline-derived CDR1 and CDR2 are SGHTA and FQGNSA. This CDR3 has 15 amino acids. The V end lost 4 bases, the J end lost 1 base, and 13 bases lay between the germline ends. CDR3 DNA sequence: TGTGCCAGCAGCTACCTCTCGGACTTTAACTATGGCTACACCTTC. Translating it yields CASSYLSDFNYGYTF.

Note on this clone: An end of the junction differs from the germline gene, which may be a read error. In the same sample, other DNA sequences code for this CDR3. This chain links TRBV7-9 with TRBJ2-5, with 12 nucleotides matching TRBD2. CDR1 is SEHNR and CDR2 is FQNEAQ in the germline V gene (reference sequence). CDR3 length: 15 amino acids. CDR3 nucleotides: TGCGCCAGCCCACGACTAGCGGGGGACCAAGAGACCCAGTACTTC. Its protein product is CASPRLAGDQETQYF.

The rearrangement joins TRBV5-1 to TRBJ1-5; 12 nucleotides agree with TRBD1. The CDR3 is made up of 20 amino acids. CDR1 SGHRS and CDR2 YFSETQ come from the germline V gene. With 3 bases clipped from V and 2 bases from J, the junction kept 15 bases outside the gene matches. The CDR3 sequence: CASSSGAGTGGMNGNQPQHF. The CDR3 DNA follows: TGCGCCAGCAGCTCCGGGGCTGGGACAGGGGGCATGAATGGCAATCAGCCCCAGCATTTT. The variable domain in full, with the rest retrieved from reference TRBV5-1 and TRBJ1-5, is KAGVTQTPRYLIKTRGQQVTLSCSPISGHRSVSWYQQTPGQGLQFLFEYFSETQRNKGNFPGRFSGRQFSNSRSEMNVSTLELGDSALYLCASSSGAGTGGMNGNQPQHFGDGTRLSIL.

CDR3: CASNPPLSYEQYF. The CDR3, as DNA: TGTGCCAGCAATCCCCCCCTCTCCTACGAGCAGTACTTC. The chain has TRBV2 and TRBJ2-7; D gene ambiguous. Deletions cut 7 bases from V and 0 bases from J, with 10 bases between. The germline V gene encodes CDR1 SNHLY and CDR2 FYNNEI. This CDR3 has 13 residues.

This chain links TRBV7-6 with TRBJ2-4; perhaps TRBD2 as D (6 bases). V was pared by 5 bases and J by 6 bases, with 8 bases between. The CDR3 runs 12 residues. Germline CDR1 and CDR2: SGHVS and FNYEAQ. The CDR3 sequence is CASSPGLNIQYF. CDR3 bases: TGTGCCAGCAGCCCGGGACTAAACATTCAGTACTTC.

The J gene is TRBJ1-4, the V gene TRBV21-1; TRBD1 reflects the table's D call only, with no check against the DNA. TRBV21-1 is classified as a pseudogene. This CDR3 spans 15 amino acids. The CDR3 nucleotides are TGTGCCAGCAGCAAACAAGGCAGGGTAGGCGAAAAACTGTTTTTT. Its protein is CASSKQGRVGEKLFF.

The rearrangement joins TRBV6-5 to TRBJ2-7; D may be TRBD2 (5 bases). CDR3 size: 14 residues. V was trimmed by 5 bases and J by 3 bases, leaving 14 bases between them. CDR1 is MNHEY and CDR2 is SVGAGI in the germline V gene. The CDR3 DNA reads as TGTGCCAGCAGTCGCGACCGGGGTGTCTACGAGCAGTACTTC. This codes for CASSRDRGVYEQYF.

This chain links TRBV29-1 with TRBJ1-5, with TRBD1 as a possible D gene (6 bases). In germline, CDR1 is SQVTM, CDR2 ANQGSEA. The CDR3 totals 12 residues. The V end lost 6 bases, the J end lost 1 base, and 7 bases lay between the germline ends. CDR3 region: CSVGASNQPQHF. CDR3 DNA: TGCAGCGTGGGGGCGAGCAATCAGCCCCAGCATTTT.

The chain recombines TRBV7-2 with TRBJ1-5; 9 nucleotides match TRBD1. Looked up from germline, CDR1 is SGHTA and CDR2 is FQGNSA. With 2 bases clipped from V and 7 bases from J, the junction kept 3 bases outside the gene matches. The length of the CDR3 is 14 residues. CDR3 sequence: CASSLRTGDQPQHF. CDR3 in DNA: TGTGCCAGCAGCTTAAGGACAGGGGACCAGCCCCAGCATTTT.

The V and J genes are TRBV5-4 and TRBJ1-1, with 8 bases fitting TRBD1. Germline loops: CDR1 SGHNT, CDR2 YYREEE (reference sequence). J gave up 0 bases and V 0 bases, and 7 bases lay outside the gene matches. CDR3 length equals 17 residues. CDR3 sequence (DNA): TGTGCCAGCAGCTTGGCCCGGACAGGGTTTATGAACACTGAAGCTTTCTTT. Residues: CASSLARTGFMNTEAFF.

The chain links TRBV6-6 to TRBJ2-1; 7 bases map to TRBD2. Germline CDR1 MNHNY, CDR2 SVGAGI (reference sequence). V shed 0 bases, J shed 4 bases, and the junction held 6 bases outside the gene matches. This CDR3 comprises 16 residues. CDR3 amino acids: CASSYSGASGYNEQFF. Here the CDR3 DNA reads TGTGCCAGCAGTTACTCCGGGGCTAGCGGTTACAATGAGCAGTTCTTC.

The V gene is TRBV19, the J gene TRBJ1-1, with D perhaps TRBD1 (6 bases). The germline V gene encodes CDR1 LNHDA and CDR2 SQIVND (reference sequence). The CDR3 contains 13 residues. The V end lost 5 bases, the J end lost 6 bases, and 13 bases lay between the germline ends. The CDR3 loop is CASSPTGYAEAFF. CDR3 nucleotide sequence: TGTGCCAGTAGTCCTACAGGGTACGCTGAAGCTTTCTTT.

This sequence joins TRBV7-2 and TRBJ2-7; 9 bases map to TRBD1. The CDR3 has 19 amino acids. The trim removed 1 base at V and 2 bases at J, leaving 15 bases unmatched. Germline lookup yields CDR1 SGHTA and CDR2 FQGNSA. CDR3 residues: CASSLDTGGRSGGAYEQYF. The CDR3 nucleotides read TGTGCCAGCAGCTTAGACACAGGGGGCCGTAGCGGAGGGGCCTACGAGCAGTACTTC.

The chain employs TRBV29-1 and TRBJ2-2; TRBD2 matches 7 bases. CDR1 is SQVTM and CDR2 is ANQGSEA in the germline V gene. CDR3 length: 15 residues. Unmatched junction bases numbered 3, after V lost 2 bases and J lost 0 bases. CDR3 protein: CSVERRGSNTGELFF. DNA of the CDR3: TGCAGCGTTGAACGGCGGGGGTCGAACACCGGGGAGCTGTTTTTT.

The V and J genes are TRBV14 and TRBJ1-6; TRBD1 agrees at 9 bases. J lost 0 bases, V lost 4 bases, and 4 bases had no gene match. This CDR3 contains 17 residues. Per the germline V gene, CDR1 is SGHDN and CDR2 is FVKESK. The CDR3: CASSPGTGSSYNSPLHF. The CDR3, as DNA: TGTGCCAGCAGCCCAGGGACAGGGAGCTCCTATAATTCACCCCTCCACTTT.

This chain connects TRBV18 to TRBJ1-2; no clear D. The CDR3 extends over 14 amino acids. V was pared by 3 bases and J by 6 bases, with 14 bases between. Germline assignment: CDR1 KGHSH and CDR2 LQKENI. CDR3 in DNA: TGTGCCAGCTCACCCGGAGGATTCGTGAATGGCTACACCTTC. Encoded protein: CASSPGGFVNGYTF.

The chain employs TRBV7-3 and TRBJ2-7; TRBD1 aligns across 7 bases. Trimming cost V 2 bases and J 2 bases; bases outside gene matches: 12. This CDR3 is built from 17 residues. Per germline, CDR1 SGHTA and CDR2 FQGTGA. The CDR3 here is CASSLSSSRTGPYEQYF. CDR3 nucleotide sequence: TGTGCCAGCAGCTTATCCTCCTCCCGGACAGGACCCTACGAGCAGTACTTC.

This rearrangement joins TRBV6-6 to TRBJ1-3; D perhaps matches TRBD1 (5 bases). Trimming took 11 bases from V and 8 from J, leaving 13 bases between them. CDR3 length equals 11 residues. Germline V CDR1 and CDR2: MNHNY, SVGAGI (reference sequence). CDR3 sequence (DNA): TGTGCCGCGGGAGGAGGGGACACCATATATTTT. It is translated as CAAGGGDTIYF.

The V gene is TRBV5-6, the J gene TRBJ1-1; a weak D match, TRBD1 (6 bases). V was trimmed by 5 bases and J by 5 bases, leaving 16 bases between them. This CDR3 has 14 residues. The germline V gene encodes CDR1 SGHDT and CDR2 YYEEEE. The CDR3 spells CASSPVRGLTEAFF. Written as DNA, the CDR3 is TGTGCCAGCAGTCCCGTAAGGGGGTTGACTGAAGCTTTCTTT.

The gene calls are TRBV7-9 and TRBJ2-7, with 13 bases that match TRBD2. J was trimmed by 2 bases and V by 4 bases; bases with no gene match: 8. The CDR3 is 17 residues long. The V gene's germline CDR1 is SEHNR and CDR2 FQNEAQ (reference sequence). The CDR3 DNA reads TGTGCCAGCAGCTCGTTACTAGCGGGAGGGCCGGCCTACGAGCAGTACTTC. Translating gives CASSSLLAGGPAYEQYF.

V usage is TRBV27 and J usage is TRBJ1-1, with D uncertain. Trimming removed 0 bases from V and 7 bases from J, with 6 bases in between. The germline V gene encodes CDR1 MNHEY and CDR2 SMNVEV (reference sequence). The CDR3 totals 12 residues. CDR3 coding DNA: TGTGCCAGCAGTTTATCTCCCGGTGAAGCTTTCTTT. Translated: CASSLSPGEAFF.

This chain connects TRBV27 to TRBJ2-1; TRBD2 agrees at 12 bases. After removal of 2 bases from V and 6 bases from J, the junction contained 8 bases not matched to a gene. Looked up from germline, CDR1 is MNHEY and CDR2 is SMNVEV (reference sequence). The CDR3 runs to 17 residues. The CDR3 nucleotides read TGTGCCAGCAGTTTAGAGTGGGCTAGCGGGGGGGCCAATGAGCAGTTCTTC. It translates to CASSLEWASGGANEQFF.

Written as DNA, the CDR3 is TGTGCCAGCAGCTTAGCGTTGGGACAGGGGGCCGGTCACACTGAAGCTTTCTTT. This translates into CASSLALGQGAGHTEAFF. V is TRBV7-2 and J is TRBJ1-1, with 12 nucleotides matching TRBD1. The length of the CDR3 is 18 residues. V was pared by 0 bases and J by 3 bases, with 8 bases of the junction left unmatched. Germline V lookup: CDR1 SGHTA, CDR2 FQGNSA.

The chain recombines TRBV15 with TRBJ1-1, with 10 bases that match TRBD1. Germline CDR1 LNHNV, CDR2 YYDKDF (reference sequence). CDR3 length: 14 residues. J gave up 6 bases and V 4 bases, and 5 bases lay outside the gene matches. CDR3 bases: TGTGCCACCAGCAAGGACAGGGGGGGGTCTGAAGCTTTCTTT. This sequence encodes CATSKDRGGSEAFF.